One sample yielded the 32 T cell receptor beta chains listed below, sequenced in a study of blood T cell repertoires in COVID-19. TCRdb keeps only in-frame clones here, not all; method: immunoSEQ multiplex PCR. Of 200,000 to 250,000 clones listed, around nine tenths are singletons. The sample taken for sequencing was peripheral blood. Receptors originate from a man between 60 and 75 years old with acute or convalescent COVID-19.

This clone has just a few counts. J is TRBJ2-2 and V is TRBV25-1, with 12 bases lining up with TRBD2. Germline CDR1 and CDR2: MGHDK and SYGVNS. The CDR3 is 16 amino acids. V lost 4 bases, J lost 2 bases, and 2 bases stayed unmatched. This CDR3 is CASSASGGANTGELFF. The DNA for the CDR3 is TGTGCCAGCAGTGCTAGCGGGGGGGCCAACACCGGGGAGCTGTTTTTT.

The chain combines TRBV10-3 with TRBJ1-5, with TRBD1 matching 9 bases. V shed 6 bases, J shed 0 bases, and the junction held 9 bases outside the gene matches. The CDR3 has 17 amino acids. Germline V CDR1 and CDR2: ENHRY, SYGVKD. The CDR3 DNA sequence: TGTGCCATCAGCGGGACAGGGTCGGCTTATAGCAATCAGCCCCAGCATTTT. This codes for CAISGTGSAYSNQPQHF.

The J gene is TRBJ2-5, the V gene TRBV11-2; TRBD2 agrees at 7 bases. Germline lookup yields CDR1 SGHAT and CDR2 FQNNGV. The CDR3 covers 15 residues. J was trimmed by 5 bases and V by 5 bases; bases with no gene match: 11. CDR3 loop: CASSPREGRRETQYF. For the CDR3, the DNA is TGTGCCAGCAGCCCTAGGGAGGGACGGAGGGAGACCCAGTACTTC.

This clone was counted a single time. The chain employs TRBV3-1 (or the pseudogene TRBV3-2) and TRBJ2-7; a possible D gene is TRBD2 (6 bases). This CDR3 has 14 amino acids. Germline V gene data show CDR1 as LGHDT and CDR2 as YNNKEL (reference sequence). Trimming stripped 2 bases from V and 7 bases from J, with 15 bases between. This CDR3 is CASSQRTAAGEQYF. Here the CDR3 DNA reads TGTGCCAGCAGCCAACGGACCGCCGCGGGGGAGCAGTACTTC.

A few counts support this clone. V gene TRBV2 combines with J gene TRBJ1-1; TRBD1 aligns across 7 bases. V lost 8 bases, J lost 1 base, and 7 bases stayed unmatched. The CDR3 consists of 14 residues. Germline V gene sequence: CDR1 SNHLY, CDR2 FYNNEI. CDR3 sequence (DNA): TGTGCCAGCGGAAGACAGGGCCAGAACACTGAAGCTTTCTTT. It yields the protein CASGRQGQNTEAFF.

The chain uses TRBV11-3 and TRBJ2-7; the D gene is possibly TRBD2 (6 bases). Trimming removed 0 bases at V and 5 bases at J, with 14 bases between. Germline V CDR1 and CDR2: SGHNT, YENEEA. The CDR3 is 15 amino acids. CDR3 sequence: CASSLDNGGRDEQYF. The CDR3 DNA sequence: TGTGCCAGCAGCTTAGATAACGGGGGACGGGACGAGCAGTACTTC.

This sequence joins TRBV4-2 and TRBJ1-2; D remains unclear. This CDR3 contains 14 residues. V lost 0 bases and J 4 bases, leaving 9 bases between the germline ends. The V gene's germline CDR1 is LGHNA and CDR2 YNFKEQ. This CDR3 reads CASSQEADSYGYTF. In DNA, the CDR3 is TGTGCCAGCAGCCAAGAAGCGGATTCCTATGGCTACACCTTC.

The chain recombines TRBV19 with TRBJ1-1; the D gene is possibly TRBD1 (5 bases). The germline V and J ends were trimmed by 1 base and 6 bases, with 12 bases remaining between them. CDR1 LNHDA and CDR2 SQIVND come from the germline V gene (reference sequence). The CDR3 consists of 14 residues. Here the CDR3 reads CASSIVAGLSEAFF. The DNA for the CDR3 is TGTGCCAGTAGTATAGTCGCAGGGCTATCTGAAGCTTTCTTT.

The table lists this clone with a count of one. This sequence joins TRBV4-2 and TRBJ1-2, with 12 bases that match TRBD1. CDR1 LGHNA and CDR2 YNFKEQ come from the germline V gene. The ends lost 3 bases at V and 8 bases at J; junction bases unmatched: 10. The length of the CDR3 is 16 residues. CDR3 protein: CASSQGRGTGGLGYTF. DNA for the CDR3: TGTGCCAGCAGCCAGGGGAGAGGGACAGGGGGCCTCGGCTACACCTTC.

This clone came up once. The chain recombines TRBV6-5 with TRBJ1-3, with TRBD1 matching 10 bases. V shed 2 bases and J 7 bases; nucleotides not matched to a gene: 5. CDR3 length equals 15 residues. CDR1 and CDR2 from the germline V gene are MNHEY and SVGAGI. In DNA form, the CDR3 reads TGTGCCAGCAGTTACCGGGACAGGGGACGGAACACCATATATTTT. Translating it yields CASSYRDRGRNTIYF.

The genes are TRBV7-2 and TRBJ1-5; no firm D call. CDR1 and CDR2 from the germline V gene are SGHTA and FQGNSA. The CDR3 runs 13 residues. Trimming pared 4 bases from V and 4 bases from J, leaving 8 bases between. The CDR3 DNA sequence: TGTGCCAGCAGCTCCTTCCCTAATCAGCCCCAGCATTTT. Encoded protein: CASSSFPNQPQHF.

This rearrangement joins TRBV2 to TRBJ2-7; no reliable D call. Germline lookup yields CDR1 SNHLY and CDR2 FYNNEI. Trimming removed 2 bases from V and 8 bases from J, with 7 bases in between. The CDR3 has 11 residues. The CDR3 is CASSELQKQYF. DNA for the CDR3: TGTGCCAGCAGTGAACTCCAGAAGCAGTACTTC.

The CDR3 bases are TGCGCCAGCAGCCAAGCTTATAACTATGGCTACACCTTC. Encoded protein: CASSQAYNYGYTF. The chain joins TRBV4-3 to TRBJ1-2, with D unclear. The germline CDR1 and CDR2 sequences are LGHNA and YSLEER. There are 13 residues in the CDR3. The V end lost 1 base, the J end lost 1 base, and 4 bases lay between the germline ends.

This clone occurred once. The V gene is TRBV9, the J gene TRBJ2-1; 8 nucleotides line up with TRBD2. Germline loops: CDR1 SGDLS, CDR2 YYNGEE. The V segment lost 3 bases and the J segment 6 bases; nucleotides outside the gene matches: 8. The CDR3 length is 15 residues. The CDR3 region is CASSAPLGGGNEQFF. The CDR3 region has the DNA TGTGCCAGCAGCGCTCCCCTCGGGGGGGGCAATGAGCAGTTCTTC.

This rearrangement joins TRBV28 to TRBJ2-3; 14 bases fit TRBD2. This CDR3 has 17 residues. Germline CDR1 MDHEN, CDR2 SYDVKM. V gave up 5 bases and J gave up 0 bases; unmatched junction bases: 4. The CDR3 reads CASSPRTSGGSTDTQYF. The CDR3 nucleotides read TGTGCCAGCAGTCCAAGGACTAGCGGGGGGAGCACAGATACGCAGTATTTT.

CDR3 sequence (DNA): TGTGCCTGGAGTGGGGACAGTTCTAATGAAAAACTGTTTTTT. Translation gives CAWSGDSSNEKLFF. V and J are TRBV30 and TRBJ1-4; TRBD1 agrees at 7 bases. CDR3 length: 14 residues. After removal of 1 base from V and 3 bases from J, the junction contained 2 bases not matched to a gene. The germline V gene encodes CDR1 GTSNPN and CDR2 SVGIG (reference sequence).

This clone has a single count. CDR3 sequence reads: CATRYQDQGRNQPQHF. CDR3 DNA: TGTGCCACCCGATACCAAGACCAGGGGCGCAATCAGCCCCAGCATTTT. J is TRBJ1-5 and V is TRBV19; a possible D gene is TRBD1 (6 bases). Trimming shortened V by 10 bases and J by 2 bases, and 21 bases separated the two germline ends. Per germline, CDR1 LNHDA and CDR2 SQIVND (reference sequence). The CDR3 sequence is 16 residues long.

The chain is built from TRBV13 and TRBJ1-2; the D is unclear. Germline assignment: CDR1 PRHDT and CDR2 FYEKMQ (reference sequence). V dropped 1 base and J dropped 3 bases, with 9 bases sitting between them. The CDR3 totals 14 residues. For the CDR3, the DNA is TGTGCCAGCAGCTTAGAGCCAGGTCACTATGGCTACACCTTC. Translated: CASSLEPGHYGYTF.

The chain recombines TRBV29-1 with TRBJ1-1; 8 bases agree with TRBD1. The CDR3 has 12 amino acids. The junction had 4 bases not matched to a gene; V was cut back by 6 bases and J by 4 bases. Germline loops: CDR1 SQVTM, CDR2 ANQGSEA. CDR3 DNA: TGCAGCGTAGACAGGGGTGGCACTGAAGCTTTCTTT. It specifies CSVDRGGTEAFF.

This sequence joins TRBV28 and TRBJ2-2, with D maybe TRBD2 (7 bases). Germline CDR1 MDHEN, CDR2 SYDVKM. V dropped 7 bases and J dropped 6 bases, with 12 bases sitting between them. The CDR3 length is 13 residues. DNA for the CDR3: TGTGCCAGCACGGGGGGCTGGGCCGGGGAGCTGTTTTTT. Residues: CASTGGWAGELFF.

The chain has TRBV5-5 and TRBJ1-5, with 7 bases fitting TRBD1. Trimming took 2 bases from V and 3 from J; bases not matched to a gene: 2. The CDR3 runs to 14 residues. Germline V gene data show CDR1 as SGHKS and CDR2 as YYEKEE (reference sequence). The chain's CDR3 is CASSFQGVNQPQHF. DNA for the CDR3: TGTGCCAGCAGCTTCCAGGGGGTCAATCAGCCCCAGCATTTT.

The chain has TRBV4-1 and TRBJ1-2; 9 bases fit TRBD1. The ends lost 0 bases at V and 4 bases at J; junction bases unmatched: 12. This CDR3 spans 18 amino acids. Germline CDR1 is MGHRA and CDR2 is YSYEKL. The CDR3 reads CASSQERGVDRGAYGYTF. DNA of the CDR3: TGCGCCAGCAGCCAAGAAAGGGGAGTGGACAGGGGTGCCTATGGCTACACCTTC.

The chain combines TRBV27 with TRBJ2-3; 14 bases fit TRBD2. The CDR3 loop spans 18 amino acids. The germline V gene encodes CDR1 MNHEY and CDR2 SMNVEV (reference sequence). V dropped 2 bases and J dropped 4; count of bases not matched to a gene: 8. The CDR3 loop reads CASSLQPRLAGGPDTQYF. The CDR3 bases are TGTGCCAGCAGTTTACAGCCCAGACTAGCGGGGGGGCCAGATACGCAGTATTTT.

The DNA of the CDR3 is TGTGCCAGCAGTTACGATCGGGATCAGCCCCAGCATTTT. As protein: CASSYDRDQPQHF. The rearrangement uses TRBV6-2 or TRBV6-3 and TRBJ1-5; D is uncertain. CDR1 and CDR2 from the germline V gene are MNHEY and SVGEGT. Trimming cost V 2 bases and J 5 bases, with 7 bases left between them. This CDR3 has 13 amino acids.

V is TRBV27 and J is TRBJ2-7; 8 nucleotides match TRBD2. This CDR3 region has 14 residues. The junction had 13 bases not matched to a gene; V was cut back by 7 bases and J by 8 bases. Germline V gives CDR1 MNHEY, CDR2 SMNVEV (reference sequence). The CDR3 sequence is CASTYTGGAEQQYF. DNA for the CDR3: TGTGCCAGCACCTATACGGGGGGGGCGGAGCAGCAGTACTTC.

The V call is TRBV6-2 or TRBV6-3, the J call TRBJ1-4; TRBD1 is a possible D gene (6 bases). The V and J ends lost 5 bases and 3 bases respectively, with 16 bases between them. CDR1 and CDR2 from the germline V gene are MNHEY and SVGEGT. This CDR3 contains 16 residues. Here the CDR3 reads CASSNPTGGPNEKLFF. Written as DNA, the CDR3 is TGTGCCAGCAGTAACCCCACCGGGGGGCCTAATGAAAAACTGTTTTTT.

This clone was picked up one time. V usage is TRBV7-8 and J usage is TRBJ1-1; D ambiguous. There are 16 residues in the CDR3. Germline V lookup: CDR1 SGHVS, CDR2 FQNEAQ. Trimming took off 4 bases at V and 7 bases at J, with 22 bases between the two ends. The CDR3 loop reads CASSSYEMMSRVEAFF. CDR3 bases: TGTGCCAGCAGCTCATACGAAATGATGTCGAGGGTTGAAGCTTTCTTT.

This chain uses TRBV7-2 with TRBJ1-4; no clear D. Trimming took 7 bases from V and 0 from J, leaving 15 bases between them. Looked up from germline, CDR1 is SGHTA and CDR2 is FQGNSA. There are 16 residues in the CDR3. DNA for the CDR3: TGTGCCAGCACCCTGAGTGGCGGCTCAACTAATGAAAAACTGTTTTTT. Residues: CASTLSGGSTNEKLFF. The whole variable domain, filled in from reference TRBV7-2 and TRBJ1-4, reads GAGVSQSPSNKVTEKGKDVELRCDPISGHTALYWYRQSLGQGLEFLIYFQGNSAPDKSGLPSDRFSAERTGGSVSTLTIQRTQQEDSAVYLCASTLSGGSTNEKLFFGSGTQLSVL.

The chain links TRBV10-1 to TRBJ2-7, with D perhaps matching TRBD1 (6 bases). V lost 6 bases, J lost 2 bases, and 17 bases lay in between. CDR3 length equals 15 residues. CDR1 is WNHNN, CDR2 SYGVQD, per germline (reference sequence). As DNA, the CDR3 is TGCGCCAGCAGAGTGGGACACCAACGCCCCTACGAGCAGTACTTC. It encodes CASRVGHQRPYEQYF.

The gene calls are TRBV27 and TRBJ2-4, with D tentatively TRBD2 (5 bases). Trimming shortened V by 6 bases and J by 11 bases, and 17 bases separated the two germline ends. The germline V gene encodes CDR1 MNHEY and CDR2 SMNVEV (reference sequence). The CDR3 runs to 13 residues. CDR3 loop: CASSRTMGVVQYF. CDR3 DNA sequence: TGTGCCAGCAGCCGAACGATGGGAGTCGTTCAGTACTTC.

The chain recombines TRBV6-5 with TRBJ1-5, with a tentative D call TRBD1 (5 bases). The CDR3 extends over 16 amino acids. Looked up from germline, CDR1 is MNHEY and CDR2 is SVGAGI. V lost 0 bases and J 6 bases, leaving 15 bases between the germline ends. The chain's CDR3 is CASSYSRTQVGQPQHF. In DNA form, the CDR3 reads TGTGCCAGCAGTTACTCTCGGACACAAGTAGGTCAGCCCCAGCATTTT.

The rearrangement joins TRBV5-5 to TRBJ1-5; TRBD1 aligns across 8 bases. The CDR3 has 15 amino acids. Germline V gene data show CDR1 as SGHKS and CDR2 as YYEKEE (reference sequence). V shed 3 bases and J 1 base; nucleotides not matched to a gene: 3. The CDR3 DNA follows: TGTGCCAGCAGCTGGGGGACAGGAAGCAATCAGCCCCAGCATTTT. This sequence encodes CASSWGTGSNQPQHF. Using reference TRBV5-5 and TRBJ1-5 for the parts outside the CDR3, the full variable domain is DAGVTQSPTHLIKTRGQQVTLRCSPISGHKSVSWYQQVLGQGPQFIFQYYEKEERGRGNFPDRFSARQFPNYSSELNVNALLLGDSALYLCASSWGTGSNQPQHFGDGTRLSIL.